The source of this T cell receptor beta chain is a study of T cells in Graves' hyperthyroidism and ophthalmopathy. Turning to the study itself: Staff took peripheral blood when the initial diagnosis was made, before any treatment began. Study-wide results and caveats: It was a median around seven months before onset that the model predicted ophthalmopathy. Patients with ophthalmopathy were separated from those with stable hyperthyroidism by a 13 V-J model.

This clonotype turned up a few times. What it binds is not known. Template material for amplifying TCR beta CDR3 regions consisted of RNA transcripts. HTBI primers drove first-round RT-PCR of the TCR CDR3. TCRdb re-called the multiplex PCR reads through MiXCR, storing one row per CDR3 protein. The table lists around 440,000 distinct CDR3 sequences, roughly 14% of them singletons. Participants, patients aged 18 to 65, had newly diagnosed hyperthyroidism with a duration under 2 months. The V end was cut by 4 bases, the J end by 6 bases, with 16 bases between. The length of the CDR3 is 14 residues. Germline values: CDR1 SEHNR, CDR2 FQNEAQ (reference sequence).

The source of this sequence is a woman under 30 with Graves' hyperthyroidism. Sequencing input: blood. The chain carries TRBV7-9 and TRBJ2-7; maybe TRBD1 (6 bases). The CDR3 sequence: CASSYDRSPREQYF. CDR3 coding DNA: TGTGCCAGCAGCTACGACAGGTCACCTCGCGAGCAGTACTTC.